One sample yielded the 25 T cell receptor beta chains listed below, sequenced in a study of beta chain features in type 1 diabetes. Isolated RNA was reverse transcribed in full, so expressed TCRB transcripts were sequenced. The repertoire was sequenced with immunoSEQ multiplex PCR; TCRdb's copy has only in-frame clones and lacks some. The sample has over 700,000 clones; roughly 15% are singletons. Sample: naive CD4+ T cells from blood. Receptors were obtained from a woman aged 18-29 years in good health.

The chain carries TRBV27 and TRBJ1-5; D might be TRBD1 (5 bases). The CDR3 totals 15 residues. V gave up 6 bases and J gave up 5 bases, with 17 bases separating them. Germline CDR1 and CDR2: MNHEY and SMNVEV (reference sequence). The CDR3 DNA follows: TGTGCCAGCAGACTGCTGGCAGGGTCACATCAGCCCCAGCATTTT. Its translation is CASRLLAGSHQPQHF.

The V and J genes are TRBV6-5 and TRBJ2-7; unclear D gene. This CDR3 is built from 15 residues. Germline V CDR1 and CDR2: MNHEY, SVGAGI. V was cut by 6 bases and J by 5 bases, with 20 bases left in between. The CDR3 region has the DNA TGTGCCAGCAGCAAGGAGTTAGGGCCGGGTGACGAGCAGTACTTC. It is translated as CASSKELGPGDEQYF.

The genes are TRBV15 and TRBJ2-7; 8 nucleotides line up with TRBD2. V shed 5 bases and J 5 bases; nucleotides not matched to a gene: 11. This CDR3 comprises 15 residues. CDR1 and CDR2 (germline): LNHNV, YYDKDF (reference sequence). In DNA form, the CDR3 reads TGTGCCACCAGCGCCCCGGGACTAGGGTTAGACGAGCAGTACTTC. Translated, it gives CATSAPGLGLDEQYF. Full variable domain (missing parts from reference TRBV15 and TRBJ2-7): DAMVIQNPRYQVTQFGKPVTLSCSQTLNHNVMYWYQQKSSQAPKLLFHYYDKDFNNEADTPDNFQSRRPNTSFCFLDIRSPGLGDTAMYLCATSAPGLGLDEQYFGPGTRLTVT.

The V call is TRBV7-8, the J call TRBJ2-7, with 9 bases lining up with TRBD2. Looked up from germline, CDR1 is SGHVS and CDR2 is FQNEAQ. The CDR3 consists of 19 residues. V lost 5 bases to trimming and J lost 3 bases; unmatched junction nucleotides: 20. The CDR3 coding sequence is TGTGCCAGCAGCGATCCGGGACAGAAAGCGGGAGGACACCTCTACGAGCAGTACTTC. It codes for CASSDPGQKAGGHLYEQYF.

This chain joins TRBV2 and TRBJ2-2; tentative D call: TRBD1 (5 bases). The CDR3 sequence is 14 residues long. Trimming left V 7 bases short and J 4 bases short, with 13 bases between. Germline V CDR1 and CDR2: SNHLY, FYNNEI. The CDR3 region is CASKGLRGTGELFF. The CDR3 coding sequence is TGTGCCAGCAAGGGGTTGCGAGGCACCGGGGAGCTGTTTTTT.

This clone appeared a few times. The chain carries TRBV6-1 and TRBJ1-5; no firm D call. Trimming stripped 0 bases from V and 7 bases from J, with 7 bases between. Germline-derived CDR1 and CDR2 are MNHNS and SASEGT. The CDR3 runs 13 residues. The CDR3 DNA follows: TGTGCCAGCAGTGAAGCGTTGAGACAGCCCCAGCATTTT. Translating gives CASSEALRQPQHF.

The gene calls are TRBV6-5 and TRBJ2-1; 11 bases are a match to TRBD2. This CDR3 has 15 residues. The germline V gene has CDR1 MNHEY and CDR2 SVGAGI. V gave up 6 bases and J gave up 9 bases; unmatched junction bases: 10. In DNA, the CDR3 is TGTGCCAGCAGAATAGGACTAGCGGGTCTCAGTGAGCAGTTCTTC. Protein sequence: CASRIGLAGLSEQFF.

As concerns this clone: Other DNA sequences within the sample encode an identical CDR3. The genes are TRBV28 and TRBJ1-5; 7 nucleotides align to TRBD1. The CDR3 extends over 14 amino acids. Trimming took 5 bases from V and 1 from J; bases not matched to a gene: 2. Germline V gene sequence: CDR1 MDHEN, CDR2 SYDVKM. DNA for the CDR3: TGTGCCAGCAGTCAGGGGGGGAGCAATCAGCCCCAGCATTTT. It specifies CASSQGGSNQPQHF.

This clone has just one count. This sequence joins TRBV27 and TRBJ2-3, with D possibly called TRBD1 or TRBD2 (5 bases each). This CDR3 has 13 amino acids. Germline CDR1 is MNHEY and CDR2 is SMNVEV (reference sequence). V was trimmed by 8 bases and J by 6 bases, leaving 15 bases between them. CDR3 bases: TGTGCCAGCTCACACCACGGGGCGGATACGCAGTATTTT. Its protein is CASSHHGADTQYF.

This chain joins TRBV19 and TRBJ2-1; no clear D. This CDR3 region has 13 residues. V lost 5 bases to trimming and J lost 8 bases, with 13 bases between them. Germline CDR1 is LNHDA and CDR2 is SQIVND (reference sequence). The CDR3 protein is CASSRPASDEQFF. As DNA, the CDR3 is TGTGCCAGTAGTCGACCCGCCAGCGATGAGCAGTTCTTC.

As regards this clone: This sample also contains other DNA sequences that code for the same CDR3. J is TRBJ2-1 and V is TRBV20-1, with D unclear. The CDR3 runs 11 residues. V was pared by 5 bases and J by 8 bases, with 10 bases between. Germline CDR1 is DFQATT and CDR2 is SNEGSKA (reference sequence). The DNA for the CDR3 is TGCAGTGCTTCGAGGTGGGATGAGCAGTTCTTC. This encodes CSASRWDEQFF.

V and J are TRBV6-5 and TRBJ2-7; weak D call: TRBD2 (6 bases). The V gene lost 7 bases and the J gene lost 4 bases, with 8 bases spanning the gap. Germline CDR1 is MNHEY and CDR2 is SVGAGI. This CDR3 spans 11 amino acids. CDR3 coding DNA: TGTGCCAGCACCGCGGGGTACGAGCAGTACTTC. Amino acid sequence: CASTAGYEQYF.

V gene TRBV4-3 combines with J gene TRBJ2-2, with D possibly matching TRBD2 (5 bases). Trimming stripped 3 bases from V and 5 bases from J, with 13 bases between. The CDR3 is 15 residues long. Germline CDR1 and CDR2: LGHNA and YSLEER. The CDR3 region is CASSHGGGRTGELFF. The CDR3 nucleotides read TGCGCCAGCAGCCACGGAGGTGGAAGGACCGGGGAGCTGTTTTTT.

In the case of this clone: Other nucleotide sequences in the sample specify the same CDR3. The V call is TRBV2, the J call TRBJ2-5; D is perhaps TRBD1 (6 bases). Germline V gene lookup returns CDR1 SNHLY and CDR2 FYNNEI. The CDR3 runs 14 residues. The V end lost 4 bases, the J end lost 2 bases, and 11 bases lay between the germline ends. CDR3 region: CASSVQGGQETQYF. CDR3 DNA: TGTGCCAGCAGTGTTCAAGGGGGACAAGAGACCCAGTACTTC.

The chain couples TRBV28 to TRBJ2-5; a weak D match, TRBD2 (5 bases). The J call may be in error: the DNA end matches TRBJ2-7 better. The CDR3 spans 15 residues. CDR1 and CDR2 from the germline V gene are MDHEN and SYDVKM. CDR3 sequence reads: CASSFSGLAAYEQYF. DNA of the CDR3: TGTGCCAGCAGTTTCAGCGGTCTAGCCGCCTACGAGCAGTACTTC.

The V gene is TRBV10-3, the J gene TRBJ1-1; no firm D call. CDR1 is ENHRY, CDR2 SYGVKD, per germline. V lost 4 bases and J 1 base, leaving 7 bases between the germline ends. This CDR3 is 13 amino acids long. The CDR3 DNA reads TGTGCCATCAGTGGTTCCACGAACACTGAAGCTTTCTTT. Translation gives CAISGSTNTEAFF.

This rearrangement joins TRBV28 to TRBJ1-1; no clear D. Germline V gives CDR1 MDHEN, CDR2 SYDVKM. The CDR3 is 14 amino acids. Trimming removed 2 bases from V and 7 bases from J, with 14 bases in between. CDR3 region: CASSLTRPSLEAFF. The CDR3 DNA sequence: TGTGCCAGCAGTTTAACAAGGCCCAGTCTTGAAGCTTTCTTT.

The V call is TRBV4-1, the J call TRBJ1-5, with D unclear. CDR1 is MGHRA and CDR2 is YSYEKL in the germline V gene. This CDR3 contains 15 residues. The ends were cut back, 0 bases at V and 3 bases at J, with 9 bases in the middle. The CDR3 reads CASSQDARNNQPQHF. CDR3 nucleotides: TGCGCCAGCAGCCAAGATGCGCGGAACAATCAGCCCCAGCATTTT.

V is TRBV6-1 and J is TRBJ2-7; TRBD2 is a possible D gene (6 bases). Germline CDR1 reads MNHNS; CDR2 reads SASEGT. V lost 3 bases to trimming and J lost 2 bases, with 14 bases between them. The CDR3 contains 15 residues. CDR3 sequence reads: CASSEAGTATYEQYF. Written as DNA, the CDR3 is TGTGCCAGCAGTGAGGCGGGAACCGCCACCTACGAGCAGTACTTC.

The gene calls are TRBV5-4 and TRBJ2-7, with TRBD1 matching over 11 bases. CDR1 and CDR2 from the germline V gene are SGHNT and YYREEE (reference sequence). The CDR3 has 18 residues. V dropped 4 bases and J dropped 4; count of bases not matched to a gene: 16. The CDR3 region has the DNA TGTGCCAGCAGCCTGACTACCGGGACAGGGGGTTTGTCATACGAGCAGTACTTC. It translates to CASSLTTGTGGLSYEQYF.

This clone was observed a few times. V is TRBV27 and J is TRBJ2-2; either TRBD1 or TRBD2 may supply D (5 bases each). The germline V and J ends were trimmed by 6 bases and 3 bases, with 11 bases remaining between them. The CDR3 totals 14 residues. Germline values: CDR1 MNHEY, CDR2 SMNVEV (reference sequence). CDR3 DNA: TGTGCCAGCAGACCGGGACGAGACACCGGGGAGCTGTTTTTT. Its protein product is CASRPGRDTGELFF.

This clone has only a few counts. V is TRBV9 and J is TRBJ2-3; TRBD2 agrees at 8 bases. After removal of 0 bases from V and 5 bases from J, the junction contained 5 bases not matched to a gene. The CDR3 covers 15 residues. The V gene's germline CDR1 is SGDLS and CDR2 YYNGEE. In DNA form, the CDR3 reads TGTGCCAGCAGCGTAGCGGGAGGGCGGGGAGATACGCAGTATTTT. Residues: CASSVAGGRGDTQYF. Complete variable domain (other parts from reference TRBV9 and TRBJ2-3): DSGVTQTPKHLITATGQRVTLRCSPRSGDLSVYWYQQSLDQGLQFLIQYYNGEERAKGNILERFSAQQFPDLHSELNLSSLELGDSALYFCASSVAGGRGDTQYFGPGTRLTVL.

The CDR3 coding sequence is TGTGCCAGCAGCCTCGGGGACAGGGGGCGCGTTGTCGCCCAGCCCCAGCATTTT. Encoded protein: CASSLGDRGRVVAQPQHF. The V call is TRBV4-2, the J call TRBJ1-5, with TRBD1 matching over 12 bases. Germline V CDR1 and CDR2: LGHNA, YNFKEQ. V gave up 4 bases and J gave up 7 bases; unmatched junction bases: 14. The CDR3 has 18 amino acids.

This chain connects TRBV29-1 to TRBJ2-1; D may correspond to TRBD1 or TRBD2 (5 bases each). Germline V gene lookup returns CDR1 SQVTM and CDR2 ANQGSEA. V lost 4 bases, J lost 6 bases, and 13 bases lay in between. The CDR3 spans 13 residues. CDR3: CSVARDAINEQFF. DNA for the CDR3: TGCAGCGTTGCACGGGACGCGATCAATGAGCAGTTCTTC.

This clone came up once. The same CDR3 also results from other DNA sequences found in this sample. The chain couples TRBV7-2 to TRBJ2-5; D is uncertain. The V and J ends lost 1 base and 5 bases respectively, with 11 bases between them. The CDR3 runs 14 residues. Germline values: CDR1 SGHTA, CDR2 FQGNSA. The CDR3 sequence: CASSLGAGTETQYF. The CDR3 DNA reads as TGTGCCAGCAGCTTAGGTGCAGGTACGGAGACCCAGTACTTC.